This T cell receptor (beta chain) appears in the sequencing data of a study of blood T cell repertoires in COVID-19. Across the study: From T cells, B-cell-depleted T cells, or PBMCs came the material, which was cDNA or gDNA.

Germline loops: CDR1 SGHNT, CDR2 YYREEE (reference sequence). This CDR3 comprises 14 residues. With V trimmed by 5 bases and J by 7 bases, 10 bases remained unmatched. The method was immunoSEQ multiplex PCR; TCRdb's version includes in-frame clones alone and lacks a portion of them. The sample consists of 250,000 or so clones, 86% of them appearing once. The chain is built from TRBV5-4 and TRBJ2-7; 9 bases line up with TRBD1. The sequenced sample was peripheral blood. The clonotype was recovered from a man younger than 40 with active or convalescent COVID-19. CDR3 sequence (DNA): TGTGCCAGCAGGTCCGACAGGGGGTTACGGGAGCAGTACTTC. This gives the protein CASRSDRGLREQYF.